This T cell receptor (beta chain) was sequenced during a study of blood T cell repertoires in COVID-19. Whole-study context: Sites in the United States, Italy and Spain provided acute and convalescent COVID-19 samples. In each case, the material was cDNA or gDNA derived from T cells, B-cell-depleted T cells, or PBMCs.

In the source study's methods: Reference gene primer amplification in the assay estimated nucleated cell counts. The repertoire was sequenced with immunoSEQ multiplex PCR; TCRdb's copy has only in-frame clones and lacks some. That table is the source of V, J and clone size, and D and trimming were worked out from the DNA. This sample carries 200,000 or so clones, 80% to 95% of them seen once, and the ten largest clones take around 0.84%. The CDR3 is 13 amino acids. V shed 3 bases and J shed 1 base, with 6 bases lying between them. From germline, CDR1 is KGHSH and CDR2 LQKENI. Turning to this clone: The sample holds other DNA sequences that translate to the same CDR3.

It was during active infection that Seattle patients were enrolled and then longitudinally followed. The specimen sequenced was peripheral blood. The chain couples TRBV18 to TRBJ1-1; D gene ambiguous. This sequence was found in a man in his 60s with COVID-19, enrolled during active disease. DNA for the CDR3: TGTGCCAGCTCACCTACGAGGAACACTGAAGCTTTCTTT. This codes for CASSPTRNTEAFF.